These 22 T cell receptor beta chains were all obtained from the same sample, sequenced in a study of cytomegalovirus exposure and HLA in healthy donors. PCR employed 60 Vbeta and 13 Jbeta primers. The method was immunoSEQ multiplex PCR; TCRdb's version includes in-frame clones alone and lacks a portion of them. The sample consists of fewer than 250,000 clones, about 80% of them appearing once. The sample taken for sequencing was PBMCs. The receptors originated from a woman in her 30s in good health and CMV-seropositive.

The chain joins TRBV6-5 to TRBJ1-1, with 9 nucleotides matching TRBD1. CDR1 is MNHEY, CDR2 SVGAGI, per germline. CDR3 length: 16 residues. The trim removed 2 bases at V and 0 bases at J, leaving 4 bases unmatched. CDR3 sequence: CASSYTGTGLNTEAFF. DNA for the CDR3: TGTGCCAGCAGTTACACGGGGACAGGGTTGAACACTGAAGCTTTCTTT.

The chain links TRBV6-6 to TRBJ1-4, with TRBD1 as a possible D gene (5 bases). The CDR3 covers 15 residues. Trimming pared 0 bases from V and 8 bases from J, leaving 13 bases between. The V gene's germline CDR1 is MNHNY and CDR2 SVGAGI (reference sequence). The CDR3 loop reads CASSYSGGVGEKLFF. Written as DNA, the CDR3 is TGTGCCAGCAGTTACTCCGGAGGGGTGGGCGAAAAACTGTTTTTT.

This rearrangement joins TRBV6-1 to TRBJ2-1; TRBD1 aligns across 8 bases. The CDR3 is 15 amino acids. The V segment lost 2 bases and the J segment 8 bases; nucleotides outside the gene matches: 8. In germline, CDR1 is MNHNS, CDR2 SASEGT. This chain's CDR3 is CASSETFRGRHEQFF. The DNA of the CDR3 is TGTGCCAGCAGTGAAACTTTCAGGGGGCGACATGAGCAGTTCTTC.

The rearrangement links TRBV19 to TRBJ2-1; 9 bases match TRBD2. The CDR3 has 16 amino acids. CDR1 LNHDA and CDR2 SQIVND come from the germline V gene (reference sequence). The J segment lost 9 bases and the V segment lost 5 bases, leaving 14 bases of the junction unmatched. CDR3 loop: CASSPRGRGGAGEQFF. The CDR3 DNA follows: TGTGCCAGTAGTCCCCGAGGTCGCGGGGGGGCGGGTGAGCAGTTCTTC.

The rearrangement uses TRBV19 and TRBJ1-1; the D gene is possibly TRBD1 (5 bases). V was pared by 8 bases and J by 8 bases, with 18 bases between. This CDR3 region has 13 residues. Germline CDR1 LNHDA, CDR2 SQIVND (reference sequence). CDR3: CASYAGGTPEAFF. CDR3 nucleotides: TGTGCCAGTTATGCGGGGGGAACCCCCGAAGCTTTCTTT.

This sequence joins TRBV5-1 and TRBJ2-1; tentative D call: TRBD2 (5 bases). Trimming pared 1 base from V and 8 bases from J, leaving 10 bases between. There are 13 residues in the CDR3. Per the germline V gene, CDR1 is SGHRS and CDR2 is YFSETQ. The DNA for the CDR3 is TGCGCCAGCAGCTTGACGAGGGCGTATGAGCAGTTCTTC. Translating it yields CASSLTRAYEQFF.

V is TRBV6-1 and J is TRBJ2-5; TRBD2 aligns across 10 bases. Germline V CDR1 and CDR2: MNHNS, SASEGT. The CDR3 covers 13 residues. V trimming: 7 bases; J trimming: 4 bases; junction bases outside the gene matches: 3. The CDR3 DNA sequence: TGTGCCAGCAAGGCTAGCGGGAGAGAGACCCAGTACTTC. Protein: CASKASGRETQYF.

The chain combines TRBV7-9 with TRBJ2-7, with 10 bases identical to TRBD2. The V gene end was trimmed by 4 bases and the J gene end by 5 bases; junction bases not matched to a gene: 8. The germline V gene encodes CDR1 SEHNR and CDR2 FQNEAQ (reference sequence). The CDR3 covers 15 residues. The CDR3 protein is CASSYTLAGVNEQYF. In DNA, the CDR3 is TGTGCCAGCAGCTATACCCTAGCGGGAGTCAACGAGCAGTACTTC.

The rearrangement uses TRBV28 and TRBJ1-6; D gene ambiguous. V lost 7 bases, J lost 3 bases, and 13 bases lay in between. The CDR3 has 15 amino acids. CDR1 and CDR2 from the germline V gene are MDHEN and SYDVKM. The CDR3 DNA reads as TGTGCCAGCAAAGCGGTTTGGGACTATAATTCACCCCTCCACTTT. This encodes CASKAVWDYNSPLHF.

This clone was picked up one time. This chain links TRBV11-3 with TRBJ1-5; D gene unclear. The germline V gene has CDR1 SGHNT and CDR2 YENEEA. Trimming removed 1 base from V and 7 bases from J, with 8 bases in between. The CDR3 spans 13 residues. CDR3 sequence (DNA): TGTGCCAGCAGCTTAGTTGGAGAGCAGCCCCAGCATTTT. Residues: CASSLVGEQPQHF.

The chain uses TRBV6-6 and TRBJ2-2; TRBD1 might be the D (6 bases). Per the germline V gene, CDR1 is MNHNY and CDR2 is SVGAGI (reference sequence). CDR3 size: 13 residues. V was trimmed by 4 bases and J by 7 bases, leaving 10 bases between them. The CDR3 is CASSSGVHGELFF. DNA for the CDR3: TGTGCCAGCAGTTCAGGGGTCCACGGGGAGCTGTTTTTT.

In nucleotides, the CDR3 is TGTGCCAGCGGGACAGGGGACACAGATACGCAGTATTTT. The encoded protein is CASGTGDTDTQYF. The genes are TRBV7-3 and TRBJ2-3, with 10 bases aligning to TRBD1. The V gene end was trimmed by 8 bases and the J gene end by 2 bases; junction bases not matched to a gene: 1. The CDR3 is 13 amino acids. CDR1 SGHTA and CDR2 FQGTGA come from the germline V gene.

This clone was counted a single time. The chain links TRBV9 to TRBJ2-6; TRBD1 matches at 8 bases. The CDR3 totals 19 residues. In germline, CDR1 is SGDLS, CDR2 YYNGEE. Losses at the gene ends were 2 bases for V and 0 bases for J; bases not matched to a gene: 10. The CDR3 region is CASSVTRGQDLSGANVLTF. The CDR3 DNA follows: TGTGCCAGCAGCGTTACTCGGGGACAGGATCTCTCTGGGGCCAACGTCCTGACTTTC. Full variable domain (rest looked up from reference TRBV9 and TRBJ2-6): DSGVTQTPKHLITATGQRVTLRCSPRSGDLSVYWYQQSLDQGLQFLIQYYNGEERAKGNILERFSAQQFPDLHSELNLSSLELGDSALYFCASSVTRGQDLSGANVLTFGAGSRLTVL.

With regard to this clone: The junction departs from the called germline gene at one end, perhaps through a read error. Other DNA sequences of this sample code for an identical CDR3. The chain employs TRBV11-3 and TRBJ1-2; D may be TRBD1 (5 bases). The CDR3 extends over 13 amino acids. Germline lookup yields CDR1 SGHNT and CDR2 YENEEA. CDR3 in amino acids: CASSLDVEDTATF. In DNA, the CDR3 is TGTGCCAGCAGCTTAGATGTTGAGGACACGGCGACTTTC.

This chain connects TRBV7-2 to TRBJ2-7; D is possibly TRBD2 (6 bases). V lost 4 bases and J 3 bases, leaving 19 bases between the germline ends. Germline V gene data show CDR1 as SGHTA and CDR2 as FQGNSA. CDR3 size: 16 residues. The CDR3 sequence: CASSSGTRNPLYEQYF. CDR3 DNA: TGTGCCAGCAGCTCGGGGACTCGAAACCCCCTCTACGAGCAGTACTTC.

This sequence joins TRBV7-2 and TRBJ2-7; tentatively, D is TRBD2 (6 bases). CDR3 size: 14 residues. Trimming pared 2 bases from V and 5 bases from J, leaving 13 bases between. Germline V CDR1 and CDR2: SGHTA, FQGNSA. DNA of the CDR3: TGTGCCAGCAGCTTATCGGCGGGAAGGGACGAGCAGTACTTC. Its protein is CASSLSAGRDEQYF.

The rearrangement uses TRBV27 and TRBJ2-2; TRBD1 might be the D (5 bases). The ends were cut back, 5 bases at V and 0 bases at J, with 19 bases in the middle. The CDR3 runs to 18 residues. Germline assignment: CDR1 MNHEY and CDR2 SMNVEV (reference sequence). CDR3 in DNA: TGTGCCAGCAGTACCCCACCAGACCAGGGCCCGAACACCGGGGAGCTGTTTTTT. Protein: CASSTPPDQGPNTGELFF.

This clone was counted only a few times. The rearrangement joins TRBV9 to TRBJ1-2, with TRBD1 matching 8 bases. The CDR3 covers 16 residues. Per the germline V gene, CDR1 is SGDLS and CDR2 is YYNGEE. Germline trimming cut 1 base from V and 3 bases from J; bases unmatched to any gene: 8. CDR3 sequence (DNA): TGTGCCAGCAGCGTAAGGCCAACAGGGGGATACTATGGCTACACCTTC. This encodes CASSVRPTGGYYGYTF.

The chain carries TRBV2 and TRBJ2-3; the D is unclear. Looked up from germline, CDR1 is SNHLY and CDR2 is FYNNEI. V lost 6 bases and J lost 6, with 13 bases in between. The CDR3 extends over 13 amino acids. CDR3 in amino acids: CASRPRVPDTQYF. The CDR3, as DNA: TGTGCCAGCAGACCGCGTGTTCCGGATACGCAGTATTTT.

This clone was counted a single time. The genes are TRBV27 and TRBJ1-5; no definite D call. Germline CDR1 MNHEY, CDR2 SMNVEV (reference sequence). The CDR3 has 13 amino acids. Trimming stripped 6 bases from V and 0 bases from J, with 6 bases between. CDR3 sequence reads: CASSFYSNQPQHF. CDR3 DNA sequence: TGTGCCAGCAGCTTTTATAGCAATCAGCCCCAGCATTTT.

J is TRBJ2-7 and V is TRBV5-1; D not certain. CDR3 length: 15 amino acids. Per the germline V gene, CDR1 is SGHRS and CDR2 is YFSETQ. V was trimmed by 0 bases and J by 11 bases, leaving 21 bases between them. Written as DNA, the CDR3 is TGCGCCAGCAGCTTGGGAGGAGCCCACTCCCCCCCCGAGTACTTC. This translates into CASSLGGAHSPPEYF.

V and J are TRBV5-1 and TRBJ1-3; unclear D gene. V was trimmed by 2 bases and J by 4 bases, leaving 19 bases between them. The CDR3 is made up of 17 amino acids. The V gene's germline CDR1 is SGHRS and CDR2 YFSETQ. CDR3 nucleotide sequence: TGCGCCAGCAGCTTATCCCCTGCGGATATCGCCGGAAACACCATATATTTT. Translating gives CASSLSPADIAGNTIYF.